This T cell receptor beta chain was sequenced during a study of blood T cell repertoires in COVID-19. Study details: The United States, Italy and Spain supplied acute and convalescent COVID-19 samples. T cells, B-cell-depleted T cells, or PBMCs provided the cDNA or gDNA that served as material.

The CDR3 totals 14 residues. Per germline, CDR1 SGHNT and CDR2 YYREEE (reference sequence). V was trimmed by 1 base and J by 8 bases, leaving 15 bases between them. Per the study methods: Amplifying reference gene primers gave estimates of nucleated cell counts. Produced via immunoSEQ multiplex PCR; TCRdb's table is partial and in-frame only. That table furnishes V, J and clone size, whereas the DNA furnished D and trimming. Counted here are about 110,000 clones, around 83% occurring once; the ten biggest clones make up 7.9%. The source of this sequence is a man in his sixties or seventies with acute or convalescent COVID-19. The chain has TRBV5-4 and TRBJ1-1; TRBD1 might be the D (6 bases). The sequenced sample consisted of peripheral blood. This chain's CDR3 is CASSLSYRVEEAFF. The CDR3 DNA follows: TGTGCCAGCAGCTTGTCGTACAGGGTGGAGGAAGCTTTCTTT.